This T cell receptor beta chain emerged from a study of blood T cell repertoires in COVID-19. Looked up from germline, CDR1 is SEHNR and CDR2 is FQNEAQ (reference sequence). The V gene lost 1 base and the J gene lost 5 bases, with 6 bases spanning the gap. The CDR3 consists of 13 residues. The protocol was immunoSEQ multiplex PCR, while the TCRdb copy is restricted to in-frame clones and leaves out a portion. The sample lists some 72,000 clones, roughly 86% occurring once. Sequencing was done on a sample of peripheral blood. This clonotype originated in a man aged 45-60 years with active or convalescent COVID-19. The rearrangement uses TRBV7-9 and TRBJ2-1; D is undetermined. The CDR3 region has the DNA TGTGCCAGCAGCTTAGTCGGAGACAATGAGCAGTTCTTC. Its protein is CASSLVGDNEQFF.